Listed below are T cell receptor beta chains from one sample, sequenced in a study of blood T cells in healthy people across ages. TCRdb re-called the 5' RACE reads with MiXCR, one entry per CDR3 protein. The repertoire holds about 540,000 distinct CDR3 sequences, with nearly 25% as singletons. The sample was also linked to a second study, of T cells of mothers and their children.

Source material: blood. The receptors were gathered from a boy aged 5-17 years in good health. Each CDR3 is given with its conserved first and last residue.

v_call: TRBV20-1
j_call: TRBJ2-5
cdr3_aa: CSATTQETQYF

v_call: TRBV29-1
j_call: TRBJ2-5
cdr3_aa: CSVDEVAGAQETQYF

v_call: TRBV7-8
j_call: -
cdr3_aa: CASSRGGRYEQYF

v_call: TRBV20-1
j_call: TRBJ1-2
cdr3_aa: CSARGLTSESYTF

v_call: TRBV27
j_call: TRBJ2-5
cdr3_aa: CASSSPGSGQETQYF

v_call: TRBV3-1
j_call: TRBJ1-4
cdr3_aa: CASSLRQGVGEKLFF

v_call: TRBV18
j_call: TRBJ2-4
cdr3_aa: CASSPQGASKNIQYF

v_call: TRBV7-2
j_call: TRBJ1-6
cdr3_aa: CASSLSGGGNSPLHF

v_call: TRBV7-9
j_call: -
cdr3_aa: CASSLDGQGASNEQFF

v_call: TRBV20-1
j_call: TRBJ2-2
cdr3_aa: CSARAGGGKAGELFF

v_call: TRBV28
j_call: TRBJ1-6
cdr3_aa: CASSQDRGLNSPLHF

v_call: TRBV5-6
j_call: TRBJ2-3
cdr3_aa: CASSSLGAGGELAQYF

v_call: TRBV29-1
j_call: TRBJ2-5
cdr3_aa: CSAEKGVTDRETQYF